Reported below is one T cell receptor beta chain. Its antigen is not identified. Here immunoSEQ multiplex PCR was the method, and the copy in TCRdb shows in-frame clones only, minus some. Of tens of thousands of clones listed, around 79% were seen once; the top ten hold 7.5% to 9.5%. This specimen comes from a study of radiotherapy plus CTLA-4 blockade in lung cancer. CTLA-4 blockade using ipilimumab, together with focal radiation, was received by patients with chemo-refractory metastatic non-small-cell lung cancer. Overall study results and limits: Radiotherapy plus ipilimumab was followed by expansion in blood of tumor-derived TCR clones.

The germline V gene has CDR1 MNHEY and CDR2 SMNVEV (reference sequence). CDR3 length: 14 residues. J gave up 2 bases and V 7 bases, and 8 bases lay outside the gene matches. This TCR derives from a human donor with non-small cell lung cancer who had a complete response to radiotherapy plus ipilimumab. This chain links TRBV27 with TRBJ2-7, with 7 bases identical to TRBD2. The source was peripheral blood, collected from a patient treated with radiotherapy plus ipilimumab. The CDR3 here is CASTRGSGAYEQYF. The CDR3 DNA reads TGTGCCAGCACTCGCGGCAGCGGGGCCTACGAGCAGTACTTC.